A single sample is the source of the 31 T cell receptor beta chains below, sequenced in a study of blood T cells in healthy people across ages. It was with a sample-barcoded 5' primer and a J-beta primer mix that a second PCR of roughly 7 to 12 cycles was run. TCRdb independently ran MiXCR on the 5' RACE reads; one entry per CDR3 protein. The sample includes approximately 700,000 distinct CDR3 sequences, roughly 30% seen only once; the top ten take less than 20%. The specimen sequenced was blood. All receptors derive from a woman at least 80 years old in good health.

The chain links TRBV5-1 to TRBJ2-1, with D perhaps being TRBD1 or TRBD2 (5 bases each). This CDR3 is built from 13 residues. Germline loops: CDR1 SGHRS, CDR2 YFSETQ. V lost 5 bases to trimming and J lost 10 bases, with 16 bases between them. This CDR3 reads CASSPGDQAEQFF. As DNA, the CDR3 is TGCGCCAGCAGTCCCGGGGACCAGGCCGAGCAGTTCTTC.

In the case of this clonotype: A much larger clone differs from this one at a single base, so this may be a read error. In DNA form, the CDR3 reads TGTGCCACCAGTGAGAGCGGGGGTCCCTACAATGAGCAGTACTTC. It codes for CATSESGGPYNEQYF. The rearrangement links TRBV24-1 to TRBJ2-5, with TRBD2 matching 8 bases. This CDR3 contains 15 residues. Germline CDR1 is KGHDR and CDR2 is SFDVKD. V shed 4 bases and J 11 bases; nucleotides not matched to a gene: 14.

This clonotype occurred many times. This chain joins TRBV7-3 and TRBJ2-5; 10 nucleotides align to TRBD2. V shed 5 bases, J shed 7 bases, and the junction held 7 bases outside the gene matches. The CDR3 runs 14 residues. Germline V gene lookup returns CDR1 SGHTA and CDR2 FQGTGA. For the CDR3, the DNA is TGTGCCAGCAGCAATAGCGGGGGGACCGGGACCCAGTACTTC. Its protein is CASSNSGGTGTQYF.

This clonotype was detected many times. The V and J genes are TRBV7-2 and TRBJ2-5, with D possibly being TRBD2 (7 bases). The CDR3 loop spans 14 amino acids. In germline, CDR1 is SGHTA, CDR2 FQGNSA. Trimming stripped 5 bases from V and 5 bases from J, with 15 bases between. CDR3 in DNA: TGTGCCAGCAGCCGGGGGAGGGGGAAGGAGACCCAGTACTTC. It codes for CASSRGRGKETQYF. Complete variable domain (other parts from reference TRBV7-2 and TRBJ2-5): GAGVSQSPSNKVTEKGKDVELRCDPISGHTALYWYRQSLGQGLEFLIYFQGNSAPDKSGLPSDRFSAERTGGSVSTLTIQRTQQEDSAVYLCASSRGRGKETQYFGPGTRLLVL.

This rearrangement joins TRBV7-8 to TRBJ1-2; D ambiguous. Trimming removed 0 bases from V and 8 bases from J, with 13 bases in between. The V gene's germline CDR1 is SGHVS and CDR2 FQNEAQ. This CDR3 comprises 14 residues. The CDR3 region is CASSLAPGPEGYTF. The CDR3 region has the DNA TGTGCCAGCAGCTTAGCACCGGGTCCTGAGGGCTACACCTTC.

This clonotype was seen ten or more times. This chain connects TRBV6-2 or TRBV6-3 to TRBJ2-5; maybe TRBD2 (6 bases). Per the germline V gene, CDR1 is MNHEY and CDR2 is SVGEGT. The CDR3 consists of 14 residues. V was pared by 5 bases and J by 9 bases, with 19 bases between. DNA for the CDR3: TGTGCCAGCAGTGAACATAGCGGCGGCGCGGCCCAGTACTTC. Protein product: CASSEHSGGAAQYF.

This clonotype was counted ten times or more. One end of the junction fails to match germline, which may point to a read error. V and J are TRBV6-1 and TRBJ2-7; 9 bases line up with TRBD1. CDR3 length: 14 residues. Germline CDR1 MNHNS, CDR2 SASEGT. CDR3 region: CASSEGQGTREQYF. DNA of the CDR3: TGTGCCAGCAGCGAAGGACAGGGGACGAGGGAGCAGTACTTC.

This clonotype was found once. The chain joins TRBV5-1 to TRBJ2-5, with a weak D call TRBD1 (6 bases). This CDR3 comprises 14 residues. The germline V gene has CDR1 SGHRS and CDR2 YFSETQ. Trimming pared 4 bases from V and 5 bases from J, leaving 15 bases between. CDR3 residues: CASSTETGLETQYF. The CDR3 DNA sequence: TGCGCCAGCAGCACTGAGACAGGTCTGGAGACCCAGTACTTC.

This clonotype was observed many times. The chain joins TRBV7-2 to TRBJ2-1, with 9 bases lining up with TRBD1. Unmatched junction bases numbered 8, after V lost 8 bases and J lost 3 bases. The CDR3 is 15 amino acids. Germline assignment: CDR1 SGHTA and CDR2 FQGNSA. CDR3 protein: CASGNRGLGYNEQFF. The CDR3 DNA sequence: TGTGCCAGCGGGAACAGGGGGCTGGGCTACAATGAGCAGTTCTTC.

In its sample, this clonotype was seen a few times. The rearrangement uses TRBV30 and TRBJ1-2, with D possibly being TRBD1 (6 bases). Germline CDR1 reads GTSNPN; CDR2 reads SVGIG (reference sequence). There are 11 residues in the CDR3. Trimming stripped 5 bases from V and 6 bases from J, with 10 bases between. The CDR3 region has the DNA TGTGCCTGGCTATGGACAGATGGCTACACCTTC. Translation gives CAWLWTDGYTF.

This clonotype was recorded many times. This chain uses TRBV20-1 with TRBJ2-1; TRBD1 matches at 10 bases. The CDR3 runs to 15 residues. The V gene end was trimmed by 6 bases and the J gene end by 7 bases; junction bases not matched to a gene: 12. Germline V gene sequence: CDR1 DFQATT, CDR2 SNEGSKA (reference sequence). CDR3 region: CSARRGTGALNEQFF. The CDR3 DNA follows: TGCAGTGCCCGACGGGGGACAGGGGCCCTTAATGAGCAGTTCTTC.

This clonotype was detected ten times or more. This chain uses TRBV9 with TRBJ2-7; tentative D call: TRBD1 (7 bases). V shed 4 bases and J shed 2 bases, with 13 bases lying between them. The germline gives CDR1 SGDLS, CDR2 YYNGEE. The CDR3 sequence is 14 residues long. CDR3 in DNA: TGTGCCAGCAGCCCCGCGGGACAGCCCTACGAGCAGTACTTC. Translating it yields CASSPAGQPYEQYF.

This clonotype was recorded many times. The J gene is TRBJ1-4, the V gene TRBV29-1; the match to TRBD1 covers 7 bases. The V segment lost 6 bases and the J segment 7 bases; nucleotides outside the gene matches: 2. Germline CDR1 reads SQVTM; CDR2 reads ANQGSEA. The CDR3 is made up of 11 amino acids. The CDR3: CSVRTGEKLFF. The CDR3 coding sequence is TGCAGCGTCCGGACAGGTGAAAAACTGTTTTTT.

This clonotype was counted ten times or more. The J gene is TRBJ2-7, the V gene TRBV7-2; no clear D. The CDR3 sequence is 15 residues long. Germline assignment: CDR1 SGHTA and CDR2 FQGNSA. Trimming shortened V by 5 bases and J by 4 bases, and 18 bases separated the two germline ends. In DNA form, the CDR3 reads TGTGCCAGCAGCCCCGTGGCAGGCGGCTTATACGAGCAGTACTTC. It codes for CASSPVAGGLYEQYF.

For this clonotype: A much larger clone differs by one base, so this may be a read error. This chain connects TRBV5-8 to TRBJ1-2; 11 bases align to TRBD1. Germline-derived CDR1 and CDR2 are SGHTS and YDEGEE. The length of the CDR3 is 15 residues. CDR3 amino acids: CASSLETGQGAGCTF. The CDR3, as DNA: TGTGCCAGCAGCTTGGAAACTGGACAGGGGGCTGGCTGCACCTTC. The entire variable domain, with the rest obtained from reference TRBV5-8 and TRBJ1-2, is as follows: EAGVTQSPTHLIKTRGQQATLRCSPISGHTSVYWYQQALGLGLQFLLWYDEGEERNRGNFPPRFSGRQFPNYSSELNVNALELEDSALYLCASSLETGQGAGCTFGSGTRLTVV.

The rearrangement joins TRBV7-2 to TRBJ1-5, with TRBD1 identical over 10 bases. The V segment lost 5 bases and the J segment 5 bases; nucleotides outside the gene matches: 6. Germline V CDR1 and CDR2: SGHTA, FQGNSA. The CDR3 totals 15 residues. The CDR3 loop is CASSPWTGGYQPQHF. The CDR3 DNA reads TGTGCCAGCAGCCCATGGACAGGGGGGTATCAGCCCCAGCATTTT. Variable domain in full (rest from reference TRBV7-2 and TRBJ1-5): GAGVSQSPSNKVTEKGKDVELRCDPISGHTALYWYRQSLGQGLEFLIYFQGNSAPDKSGLPSDRFSAERTGGSVSTLTIQRTQQEDSAVYLCASSPWTGGYQPQHFGDGTRLSIL.

This clonotype was seen at least ten times. The genes are TRBV6-6 and TRBJ1-5, with 7 bases lining up with TRBD1. With V trimmed by 7 bases and J by 2 bases, 5 bases remained unmatched. Germline V CDR1 and CDR2: MNHNY, SVGAGI (reference sequence). The CDR3 runs to 14 residues. As DNA, the CDR3 is TGTGCCAGCACAGGGGGGGCTGGCAATCAGCCCCAGCATTTT. Its protein is CASTGGAGNQPQHF.

This chain uses TRBV7-3 with TRBJ1-1; D not resolved. The CDR3 runs to 15 residues. Trimming removed 1 base from V and 0 bases from J, with 9 bases in between. Germline V CDR1 and CDR2: SGHTA, FQGTGA. CDR3 in DNA: TGTGCCAGCAGCTTAATGGAGGCGATGAACACTGAAGCTTTCTTT. This sequence encodes CASSLMEAMNTEAFF.

Many counts were recorded for this clonotype. The chain carries TRBV7-7 and TRBJ2-5; no definite D call. The CDR3 runs to 13 residues. Per the germline V gene, CDR1 is SSHAT and CDR2 is FNYEAQ (reference sequence). V lost 2 bases to trimming and J lost 5 bases, with 9 bases between them. This CDR3 reads CASSLNLGETQYF. The CDR3 DNA reads TGTGCCAGCAGCTTAAATCTAGGGGAGACCCAGTACTTC.

This clonotype was observed at least ten times. The chain has TRBV2 and TRBJ2-7, with TRBD1 matching over 9 bases. There are 13 residues in the CDR3. V lost 8 bases and J lost 5; bases outside the gene matches: 7. Germline V gene data show CDR1 as SNHLY and CDR2 as FYNNEI. The DNA of the CDR3 is TGTGCCAGCCGGGGGACAGGGTCTAACGAGCAGTACTTC. Its protein product is CASRGTGSNEQYF.

The chain has TRBV28 and TRBJ1-2, with TRBD1 matching over 7 bases. This CDR3 comprises 14 residues. V dropped 6 bases and J dropped 3; count of bases not matched to a gene: 7. CDR1 MDHEN and CDR2 SYDVKM come from the germline V gene. CDR3 in amino acids: CASRGGQLHYGYTF. The CDR3 bases are TGTGCCAGCAGGGGGGGACAGCTTCACTATGGCTACACCTTC.

The CDR3 DNA reads TGTGCCAGCAGCGTCCCCCCGGGGGGGCGTACCGGGGAGCTGTTTTTT. Translating gives CASSVPPGGRTGELFF. The V and J genes are TRBV9 and TRBJ2-2, with 8 bases fitting TRBD2. V gave up 2 bases and J gave up 5 bases; unmatched junction bases: 8. The CDR3 is made up of 16 amino acids. CDR1 SGDLS and CDR2 YYNGEE come from the germline V gene.

This clonotype was seen repeatedly, ten times or more. V and J are TRBV6-6 and TRBJ1-4; TRBD1 is a possible D gene (5 bases). Germline V gene lookup returns CDR1 MNHNY and CDR2 SVGAGI (reference sequence). The CDR3 contains 16 residues. Trimming removed 2 bases at V and 6 bases at J, with 16 bases between. DNA of the CDR3: TGTGCCAGCAGTTACATCAGGGTCGGAGGGCATGAAAAACTGTTTTTT. Its translation is CASSYIRVGGHEKLFF.

In this sample, this clonotype turned up a few times. J is TRBJ2-1 and V is TRBV7-9; 16 bases align to TRBD2. Germline CDR1 is SEHNR and CDR2 is FQNEAQ (reference sequence). The CDR3 covers 17 residues. The V segment lost 5 bases and the J segment 4 bases; nucleotides outside the gene matches: 5. CDR3: CASSIGTSGRVYNEQFF. CDR3 sequence (DNA): TGTGCCAGCAGCATCGGGACTAGCGGGAGGGTATACAATGAGCAGTTCTTC.

In this sample, this clonotype turned up a few times. The chain combines TRBV5-1 with TRBJ1-5; a weak D match, TRBD1 (5 bases). There are 15 residues in the CDR3. Germline CDR1 SGHRS, CDR2 YFSETQ. With 0 bases removed from V and 9 bases from J, the gap between germline ends came to 16 bases. This CDR3 reads CASSLEGDGAMPQHF. CDR3 in DNA: TGCGCCAGCAGCTTGGAAGGGGACGGGGCCATGCCCCAGCATTTT.

This clonotype has at least ten counts. The chain uses TRBV20-1 and TRBJ2-5; 9 nucleotides match TRBD2. Germline V gives CDR1 DFQATT, CDR2 SNEGSKA (reference sequence). V dropped 6 bases and J dropped 1; count of bases not matched to a gene: 9. This CDR3 is built from 15 residues. CDR3 DNA sequence: TGCAGTGCCCAATGGGGTAGCGGGAGCCAAGAGACCCAGTACTTC. The encoded protein is CSAQWGSGSQETQYF.

Concerning this clonotype itself: The likely explanation is a read error, given a far larger clone one base away. The chain links TRBV2 to TRBJ2-3; D remains unclear. The CDR3 has 11 amino acids. Germline V gives CDR1 SNHLY, CDR2 FYNNEI. Here the CDR3 reads CASRGTDTPYF. DNA for the CDR3: TGTGCCAGCAGGGGAACAGATACGCCGTATTTT. Based on the CDR3 plus reference TRBV2 and TRBJ2-3, the full variable domain is EPEVTQTPSHQVTQMGQEVILRCVPISNHLYFYWYRQILGQKVEFLVSFYNNEISEKSEIFDDQFSVERPDGSNFTLKIRSTKLEDSAMYFCASRGTDTPYFGPGTRLTVL.

The chain has TRBV14 and TRBJ2-2, with a possible D match to TRBD1 (5 bases). CDR1 and CDR2 (germline): SGHDN, FVKESK. The ends were cut back, 2 bases at V and 5 bases at J, with 12 bases in the middle. The CDR3 runs to 15 residues. CDR3 DNA sequence: TGTGCCAGCAGCCAACTAGGGGCGCGAACCGGGGAGCTGTTTTTT. Translating gives CASSQLGARTGELFF.

In its sample, this clonotype was seen a few times. The V gene is TRBV27, the J gene TRBJ2-2; 8 nucleotides line up with TRBD1. In germline, CDR1 is MNHEY, CDR2 SMNVEV (reference sequence). The CDR3 length is 14 residues. Unmatched junction bases numbered 9, after V lost 10 bases and J lost 5 bases. CDR3 in amino acids: CATNGQGITGELFF. CDR3 DNA sequence: TGTGCCACCAATGGACAGGGAATAACCGGGGAGCTGTTTTTT.

This clonotype has a count of ten or more. V and J are TRBV7-9 and TRBJ2-5, with D maybe TRBD1 (5 bases). V lost 1 base, J lost 0 bases, and 12 bases lay in between. The CDR3 is 16 residues long. The germline V gene encodes CDR1 SEHNR and CDR2 FQNEAQ (reference sequence). CDR3 coding DNA: TGTGCCAGCAGCTTAGGGCAGGGTCTGTACCAAGAGACCCAGTACTTC. It specifies CASSLGQGLYQETQYF.

Ten or more counts support this clonotype. The chain carries TRBV7-6 and TRBJ2-7, with D unclear. Germline V CDR1 and CDR2: SGHVS, FNYEAQ. The CDR3 length is 16 residues. The V end was cut by 3 bases, the J end by 0 bases, with 15 bases between. CDR3: CASSLGSLPGSYEQYF. CDR3 nucleotide sequence: TGTGCCAGCAGCTTGGGCTCCCTCCCTGGCTCCTACGAGCAGTACTTC.